The source of this T cell receptor beta chain is a study of cytomegalovirus exposure and HLA in healthy donors. Per the germline V gene, CDR1 is SGHAT and CDR2 is FQNNGV. This CDR3 region has 14 residues. Trimming shortened V by 5 bases and J by 5 bases, and 14 bases separated the two germline ends. PCR primers comprised 60 Vbeta and 13 Jbeta primers. Using immunoSEQ multiplex PCR, the repertoire was profiled, and TCRdb retains in-frame clones only, with some absent. The sample holds more than 150,000 clones; roughly 84% are singletons and the top ten take about 0.39%. Sequenced input: PBMCs. This TCR was recovered from a boy between 2 and 15 years old in good health and CMV-seronegative. V usage is TRBV11-2 and J usage is TRBJ2-3; a possible D gene is TRBD1 (6 bases). The CDR3 reads CASSPTGGGDTQYF. CDR3 DNA: TGTGCCAGCAGCCCGACAGGAGGTGGAGATACGCAGTATTTT.